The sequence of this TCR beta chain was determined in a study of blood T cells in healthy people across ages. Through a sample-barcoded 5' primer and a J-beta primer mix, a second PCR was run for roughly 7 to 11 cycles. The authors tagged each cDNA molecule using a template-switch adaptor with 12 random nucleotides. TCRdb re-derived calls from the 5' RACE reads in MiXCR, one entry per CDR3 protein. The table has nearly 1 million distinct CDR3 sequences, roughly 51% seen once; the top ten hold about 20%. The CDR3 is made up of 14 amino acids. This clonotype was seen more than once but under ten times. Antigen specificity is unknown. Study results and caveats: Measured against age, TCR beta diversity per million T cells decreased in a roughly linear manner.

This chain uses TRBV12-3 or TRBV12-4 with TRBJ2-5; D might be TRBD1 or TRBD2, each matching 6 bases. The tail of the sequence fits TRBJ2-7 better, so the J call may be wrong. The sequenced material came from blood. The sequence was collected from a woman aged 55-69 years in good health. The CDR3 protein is CASSFRGRGDEQYF. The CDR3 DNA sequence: TGTGCCAGCAGTTTCCGGGGGCGCGGGGACGAGCAGTACTTC.